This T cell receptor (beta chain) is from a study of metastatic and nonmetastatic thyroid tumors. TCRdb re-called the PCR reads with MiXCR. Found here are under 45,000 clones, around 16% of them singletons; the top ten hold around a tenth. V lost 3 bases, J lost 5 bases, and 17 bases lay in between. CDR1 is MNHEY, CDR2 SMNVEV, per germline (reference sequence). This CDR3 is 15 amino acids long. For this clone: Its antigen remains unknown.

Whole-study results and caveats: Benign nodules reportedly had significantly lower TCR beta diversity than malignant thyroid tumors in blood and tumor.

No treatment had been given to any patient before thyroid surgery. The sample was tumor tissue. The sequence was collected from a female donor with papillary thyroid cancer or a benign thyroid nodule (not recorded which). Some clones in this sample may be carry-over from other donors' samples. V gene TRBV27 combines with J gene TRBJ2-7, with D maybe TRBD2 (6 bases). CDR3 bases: TGTGCCAGCAGTTTGGTCGGGGGTAGAGGCCACGAGCAGTACTTC. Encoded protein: CASSLVGGRGHEQYF.